This T cell receptor beta chain was sequenced in a study of cytomegalovirus exposure and HLA in healthy donors. The overall study: Roughly 85 million unique TCRs from HLA-typed donors made up an early data release.

The CDR3 consists of 16 residues. The V gene end was trimmed by 5 bases and the J gene end by 6 bases; junction bases not matched to a gene: 15. Germline CDR1 is MNHNY and CDR2 is SVGAGI (reference sequence). Primers for the PCR totalled 60 Vbeta and 13 Jbeta. Sequencing used immunoSEQ multiplex PCR; TCRdb keeps in-frame clones, though not all of them. The top ten hold 5.2% of the sample, which has approximately 110,000 clones, approximately 80% seen once. The V call is TRBV6-6, the J call TRBJ1-2; TRBD1 agrees at 7 bases. This TCR came from a female donor in good health and CMV-seropositive. Specimen: PBMCs. CDR3: CASSLTTIKGANGYTF. The CDR3 DNA reads as TGTGCCAGCAGTCTTACGACAATCAAGGGGGCTAATGGCTACACCTTC.